A selection of T cell receptor beta chains follows, all from one sample in a study of shared clonotypes between healthy human individuals. Clones were sequenced by immunoSEQ multiplex PCR, and TCRdb holds only the in-frame ones, with some missing. This table holds approximately 1,000,000 clones, approximately 80% found once. The sample taken for sequencing was memory CD4+ T cells from PBMCs. The receptors come from a man between 18 and 35 years old in good health. Some clones in this sample may be carry-over from other donors' samples. The CDR3 runs from the conserved cysteine through the conserved F or W.

>TRBV5-1|12|TRBJ2-1
CASSSGNNEQFF
>TRBV18|16|TRBJ2-5
CASSLNRGGTQETQYF
>TRBV29-1|15|TRBJ1-2
CSVDQMPASGGGYTF
>TRBV30|13|TRBJ2-7
CASAGGNPYEQYF
>TRBV6-5|16|TRBJ1-5
CASSYQSRTRNQPQHF
>TRBV2|13|TRBJ2-5
CASILRGRETQYF
>TRBV5-1|16|TRBJ2-1
CASRHTGRGKVDEQFF
>TRBV2|14|TRBJ2-7
CASSPGLALYEQYF
>TRBV29-1|13|TRBJ2-1
CSVSGVFNGGQFF
>TRBV29-1|14|TRBJ2-2
CSVEVISGTGELFF
>TRBV28|16|TRBJ2-1
CASSFGTSDLYNEQFF
>TRBV5-5|15|TRBJ2-7
CASSLAPVAGYEQYF
>TRBV28|12|TRBJ2-7
CASSAGAREQYF
>TRBV19|12|TRBJ1-5
CASTWGNQPQHF
>TRBV5-1|15|TRBJ2-5
CASSSTGLPEETQYF
>TRBV5-6|16|TRBJ2-3
CASSLARWVEGDTQYF
>TRBV11-2|14|TRBJ2-2
CASSFGRESGELFF
>TRBV28|16|TRBJ2-7
CASSSAIAGKTYEQYF
>TRBV7-9|13|TRBJ1-2
CASSLGGDYGYTF
>TRBV5-1|15|TRBJ2-2
CASSRFRGYTGELFF
>TRBV7-9|15|TRBJ2-5
CASSQGLAGAETQYF
>TRBV5-1|11|TRBJ2-3
CASILAGVQYF
>TRBV30|15|TRBJ2-5
CAWSVASGVQETQYF
>TRBV5-1|14|TRBJ1-2
CASSLGLTGYGYTF
>TRBV7-3|17|TRBJ2-3
CASSFSARGGRTDTQYF
>TRBV7-7|14|TRBJ2-2
CASSRYSNTGELFF
>TRBV27|15|TRBJ1-1
CASSTFGAGGREAFF
>TRBV29-1|14|TRBJ1-2
CSVPEEDRSYGYTF
>TRBV9|13|TRBJ2-3
CASSVGPADTQYF
>TRBV6-1|13|TRBJ1-1
CASSPDPNTEAFF
>TRBV2|14|TRBJ2-7
CASSGTVPAYEQYF